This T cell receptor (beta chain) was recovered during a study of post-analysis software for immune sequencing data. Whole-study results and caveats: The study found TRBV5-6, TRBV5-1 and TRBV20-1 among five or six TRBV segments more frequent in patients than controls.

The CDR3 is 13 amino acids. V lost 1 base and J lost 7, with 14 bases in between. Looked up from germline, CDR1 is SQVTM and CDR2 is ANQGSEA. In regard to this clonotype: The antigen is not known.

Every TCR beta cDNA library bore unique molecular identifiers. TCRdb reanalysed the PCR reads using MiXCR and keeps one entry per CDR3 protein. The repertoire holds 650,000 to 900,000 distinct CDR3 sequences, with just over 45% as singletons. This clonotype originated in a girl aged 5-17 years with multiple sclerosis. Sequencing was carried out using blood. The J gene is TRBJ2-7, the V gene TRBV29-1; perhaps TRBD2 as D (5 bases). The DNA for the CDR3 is TGCAGCGTTGAAGTTCATGCCGGGGATGAGCAGTACTTC. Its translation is CSVEVHAGDEQYF.